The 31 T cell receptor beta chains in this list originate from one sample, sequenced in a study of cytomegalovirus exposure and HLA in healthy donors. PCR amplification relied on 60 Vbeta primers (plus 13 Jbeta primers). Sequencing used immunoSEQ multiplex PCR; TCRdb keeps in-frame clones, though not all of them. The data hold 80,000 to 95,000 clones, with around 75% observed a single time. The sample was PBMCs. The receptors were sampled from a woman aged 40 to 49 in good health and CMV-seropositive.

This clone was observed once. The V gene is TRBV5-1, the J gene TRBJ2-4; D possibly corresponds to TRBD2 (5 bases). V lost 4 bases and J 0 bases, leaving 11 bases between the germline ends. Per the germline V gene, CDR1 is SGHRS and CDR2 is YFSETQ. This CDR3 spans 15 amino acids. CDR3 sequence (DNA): TGCGCCAGCAGCCGGGGATCTGCAGCCAAAAACATTCAGTACTTC. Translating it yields CASSRGSAAKNIQYF.

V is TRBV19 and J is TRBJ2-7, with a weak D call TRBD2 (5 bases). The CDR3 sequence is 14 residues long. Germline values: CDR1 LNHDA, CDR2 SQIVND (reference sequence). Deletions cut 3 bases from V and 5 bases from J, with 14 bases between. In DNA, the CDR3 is TGTGCCAGTAGTATTGGACGGGATCCAAACGAGCAGTACTTC. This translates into CASSIGRDPNEQYF.

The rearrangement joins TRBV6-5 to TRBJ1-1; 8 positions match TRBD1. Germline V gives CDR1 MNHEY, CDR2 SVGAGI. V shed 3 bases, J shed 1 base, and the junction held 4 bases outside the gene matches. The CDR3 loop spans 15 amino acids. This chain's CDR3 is CASSYGDRGNTEAFF. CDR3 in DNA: TGTGCCAGCAGTTATGGTGACAGGGGGAACACTGAAGCTTTCTTT.

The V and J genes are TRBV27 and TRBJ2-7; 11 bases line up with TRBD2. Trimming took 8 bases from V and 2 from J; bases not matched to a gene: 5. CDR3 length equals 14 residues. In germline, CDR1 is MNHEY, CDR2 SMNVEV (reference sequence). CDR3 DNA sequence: TGTGCCAGCCACGGGACTAGCGGAACCTACGAGCAGTACTTC. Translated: CASHGTSGTYEQYF.

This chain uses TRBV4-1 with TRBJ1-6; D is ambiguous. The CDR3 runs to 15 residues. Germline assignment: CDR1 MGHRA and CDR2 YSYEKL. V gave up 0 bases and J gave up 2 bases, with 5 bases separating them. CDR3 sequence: CASSQESTYNSPLHF. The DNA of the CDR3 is TGCGCCAGCAGCCAAGAGAGCACCTATAATTCACCCCTCCACTTT.

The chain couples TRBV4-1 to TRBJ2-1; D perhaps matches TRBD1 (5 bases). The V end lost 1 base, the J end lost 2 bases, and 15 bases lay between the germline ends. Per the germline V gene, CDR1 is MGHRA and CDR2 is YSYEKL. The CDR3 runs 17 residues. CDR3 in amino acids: CASSQVLRIGAYNEQFF. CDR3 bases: TGCGCCAGCAGCCAAGTTTTAAGGATAGGGGCCTACAATGAGCAGTTCTTC.

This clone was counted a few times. CDR3 in amino acids: CASSTHQGAGGYTF. CDR3 bases: TGTGCCAGCAGCACGCACCAGGGGGCCGGGGGCTACACCTTC. The chain recombines TRBV7-2 with TRBJ1-2; 8 nucleotides agree with TRBD1. J lost 8 bases, V lost 5 bases, and 10 bases had no gene match. The germline V gene encodes CDR1 SGHTA and CDR2 FQGNSA. The CDR3 is 14 amino acids.

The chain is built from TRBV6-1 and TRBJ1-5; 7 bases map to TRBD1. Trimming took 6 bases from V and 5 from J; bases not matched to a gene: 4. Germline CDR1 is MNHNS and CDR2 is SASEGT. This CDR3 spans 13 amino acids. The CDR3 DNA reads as TGTGCCAGCAGGGGACAGCCGGATCAGCCCCAGCATTTT. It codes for CASRGQPDQPQHF.

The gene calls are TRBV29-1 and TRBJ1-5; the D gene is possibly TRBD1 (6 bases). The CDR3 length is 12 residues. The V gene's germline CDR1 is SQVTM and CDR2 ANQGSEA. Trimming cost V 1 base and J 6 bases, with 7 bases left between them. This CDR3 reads CSVEVRGQPQHF. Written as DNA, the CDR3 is TGCAGCGTTGAAGTCAGGGGTCAGCCCCAGCATTTT.

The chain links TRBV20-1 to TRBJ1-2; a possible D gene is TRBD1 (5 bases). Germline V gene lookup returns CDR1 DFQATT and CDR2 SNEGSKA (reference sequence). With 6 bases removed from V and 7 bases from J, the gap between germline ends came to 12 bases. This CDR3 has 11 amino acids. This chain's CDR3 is CSAPGLGGYTF. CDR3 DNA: TGCAGTGCCCCGGGACTCGGTGGCTACACCTTC.

CDR3 nucleotides: TGTGCCAGCAGTTTATCGACGACAGGGGACTATGGCTACACCTTC. The encoded protein is CASSLSTTGDYGYTF. The chain links TRBV27 to TRBJ1-2, with 8 bases that match TRBD1. The CDR3 totals 15 residues. Trimming took 0 bases from V and 3 from J; bases not matched to a gene: 3. Germline loops: CDR1 MNHEY, CDR2 SMNVEV (reference sequence).

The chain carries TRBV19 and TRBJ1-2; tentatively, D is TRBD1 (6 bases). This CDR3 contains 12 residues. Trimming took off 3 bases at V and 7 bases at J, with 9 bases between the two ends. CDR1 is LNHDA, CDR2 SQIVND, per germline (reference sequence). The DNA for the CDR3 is TGTGCCAGTAGTATGTCCAGGGGTGGCTACACCTTC. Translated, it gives CASSMSRGGYTF.

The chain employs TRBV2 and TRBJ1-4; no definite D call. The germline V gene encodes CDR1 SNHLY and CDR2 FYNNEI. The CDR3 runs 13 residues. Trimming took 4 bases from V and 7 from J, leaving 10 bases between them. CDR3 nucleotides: TGTGCCAGCAGTGGGTGGGCAGGTGAAAAACTGTTTTTT. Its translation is CASSGWAGEKLFF.

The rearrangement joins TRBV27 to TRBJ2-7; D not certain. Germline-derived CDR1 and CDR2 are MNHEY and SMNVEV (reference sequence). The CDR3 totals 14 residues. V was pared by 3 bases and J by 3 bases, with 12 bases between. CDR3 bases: TGTGCCAGCAGTTTGTACCTAGGCAGCTACGAGCAGTACTTC. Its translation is CASSLYLGSYEQYF.

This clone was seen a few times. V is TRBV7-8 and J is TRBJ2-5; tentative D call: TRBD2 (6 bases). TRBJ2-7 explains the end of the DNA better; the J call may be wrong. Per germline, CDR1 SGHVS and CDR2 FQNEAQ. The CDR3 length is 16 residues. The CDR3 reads CASSLAGGFASYEQYF. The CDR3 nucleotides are TGTGCCAGCAGCTTAGCGGGGGGTTTCGCCTCCTACGAGCAGTACTTC.

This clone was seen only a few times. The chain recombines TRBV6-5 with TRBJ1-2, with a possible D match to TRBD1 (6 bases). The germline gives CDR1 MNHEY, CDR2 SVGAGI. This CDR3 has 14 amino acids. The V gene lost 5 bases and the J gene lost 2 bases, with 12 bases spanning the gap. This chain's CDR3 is CASSRPGQNYGYTF. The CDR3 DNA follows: TGTGCCAGCAGTCGCCCCGGACAGAACTATGGCTACACCTTC.

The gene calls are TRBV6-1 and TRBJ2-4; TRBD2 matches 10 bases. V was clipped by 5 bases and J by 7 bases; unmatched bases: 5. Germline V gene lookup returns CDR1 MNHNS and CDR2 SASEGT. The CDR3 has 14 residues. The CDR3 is CASSLAGVSNIQYF. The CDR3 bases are TGTGCCAGCAGTCTAGCGGGAGTCTCCAACATTCAGTACTTC.

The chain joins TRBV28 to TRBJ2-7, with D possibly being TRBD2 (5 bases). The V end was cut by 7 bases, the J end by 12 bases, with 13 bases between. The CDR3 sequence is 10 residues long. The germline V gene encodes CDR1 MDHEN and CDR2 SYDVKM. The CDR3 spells CASTHLEGYF. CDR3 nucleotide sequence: TGTGCCAGCACCCATTTAGAGGGGTACTTC.

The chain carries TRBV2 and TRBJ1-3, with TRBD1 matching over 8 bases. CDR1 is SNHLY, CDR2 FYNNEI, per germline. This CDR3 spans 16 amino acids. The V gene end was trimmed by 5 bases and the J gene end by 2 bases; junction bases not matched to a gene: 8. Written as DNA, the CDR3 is TGTGCCAGCAGTCCCTCCGGGACAGGCCCTGGAAACACCATATATTTT. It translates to CASSPSGTGPGNTIYF. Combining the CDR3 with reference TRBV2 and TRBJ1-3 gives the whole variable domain EPEVTQTPSHQVTQMGQEVILRCVPISNHLYFYWYRQILGQKVEFLVSFYNNEISEKSEIFDDQFSVERPDGSNFTLKIRSTKLEDSAMYFCASSPSGTGPGNTIYFGEGSWLTVV.

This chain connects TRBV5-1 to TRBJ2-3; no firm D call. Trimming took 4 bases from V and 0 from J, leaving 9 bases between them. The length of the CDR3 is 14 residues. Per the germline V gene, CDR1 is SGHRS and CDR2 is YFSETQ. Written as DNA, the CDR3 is TGCGCCAGCAGCCCCACTTTAAGCACAGATACGCAGTATTTT. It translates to CASSPTLSTDTQYF.

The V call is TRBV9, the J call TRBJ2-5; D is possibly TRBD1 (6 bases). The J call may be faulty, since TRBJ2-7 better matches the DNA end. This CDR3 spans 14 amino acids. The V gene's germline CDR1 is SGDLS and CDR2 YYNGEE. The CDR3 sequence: CASSFGQTSYEQYF. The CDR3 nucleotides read TGTGCCAGCAGCTTTGGACAGACAAGCTACGAGCAGTACTTC.

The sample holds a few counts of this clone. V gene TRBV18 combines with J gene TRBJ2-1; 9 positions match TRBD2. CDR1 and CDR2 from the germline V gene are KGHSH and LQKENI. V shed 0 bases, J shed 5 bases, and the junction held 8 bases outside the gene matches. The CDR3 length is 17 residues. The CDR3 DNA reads TGTGCCAGCTCACCACCCGGGGCGGGGGGGGCTCACAATGAGCAGTTCTTC. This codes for CASSPPGAGGAHNEQFF.

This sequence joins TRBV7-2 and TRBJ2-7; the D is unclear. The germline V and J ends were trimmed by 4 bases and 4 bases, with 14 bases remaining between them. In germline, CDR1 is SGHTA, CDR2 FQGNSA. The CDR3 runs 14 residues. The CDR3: CASSSFDIFYEQYF. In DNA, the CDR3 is TGTGCCAGCAGCTCGTTTGACATATTTTACGAGCAGTACTTC.

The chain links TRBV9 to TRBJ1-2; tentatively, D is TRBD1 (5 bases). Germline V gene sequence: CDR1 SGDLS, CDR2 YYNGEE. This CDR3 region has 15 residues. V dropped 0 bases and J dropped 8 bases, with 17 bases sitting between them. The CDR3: CASSVEAGEQGGYTF. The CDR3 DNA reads TGTGCCAGCAGCGTAGAAGCGGGGGAGCAGGGAGGCTACACCTTC.

CDR3 in DNA: TGTGCCAGTATATCTACAGGGGGGCTGGCCTACGAGCAGTACTTC. Translated: CASISTGGLAYEQYF. V usage is TRBV28 and J usage is TRBJ2-7; TRBD1 agrees at 8 bases. V gave up 9 bases and J gave up 2 bases; unmatched junction bases: 12. The length of the CDR3 is 15 residues. Germline CDR1 MDHEN, CDR2 SYDVKM.

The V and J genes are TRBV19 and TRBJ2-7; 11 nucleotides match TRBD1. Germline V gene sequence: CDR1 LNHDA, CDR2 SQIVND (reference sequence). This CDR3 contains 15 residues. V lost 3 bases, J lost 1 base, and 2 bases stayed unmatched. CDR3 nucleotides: TGTGCCAGTAGTATCGGGACAGGGGGATCCTACGAGCAGTACTTC. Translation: CASSIGTGGSYEQYF.

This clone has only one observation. CDR3 DNA sequence: TGTGCCAGCAGCTGGGGACAGGGAGGGGAAAAACTGTTTTTT. The encoded protein is CASSWGQGGEKLFF. The chain is built from TRBV7-8 and TRBJ1-4; TRBD1 matches 9 bases. The CDR3 sequence is 14 residues long. Trimming cost V 4 bases and J 8 bases; bases outside gene matches: 5. The germline V gene has CDR1 SGHVS and CDR2 FQNEAQ.

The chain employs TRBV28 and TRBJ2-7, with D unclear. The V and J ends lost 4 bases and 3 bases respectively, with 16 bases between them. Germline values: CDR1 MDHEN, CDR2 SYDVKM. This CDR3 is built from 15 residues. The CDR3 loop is CASSSPPGFVYEQYF. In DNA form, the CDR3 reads TGTGCCAGCAGTTCCCCCCCCGGGTTCGTCTACGAGCAGTACTTC.

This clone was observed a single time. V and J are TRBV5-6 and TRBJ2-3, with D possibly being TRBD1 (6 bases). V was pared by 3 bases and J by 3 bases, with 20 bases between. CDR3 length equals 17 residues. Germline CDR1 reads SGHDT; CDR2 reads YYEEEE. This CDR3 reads CASSSGTTSQGTDTQYF. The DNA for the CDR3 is TGTGCCAGCAGCTCCGGGACAACCTCCCAAGGTACAGATACGCAGTATTTT.

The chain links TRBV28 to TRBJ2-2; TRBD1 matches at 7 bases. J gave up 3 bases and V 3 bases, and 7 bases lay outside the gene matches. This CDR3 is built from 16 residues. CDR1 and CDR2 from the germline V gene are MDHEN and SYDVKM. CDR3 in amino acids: CASSFGRGRYTGELFF. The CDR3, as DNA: TGTGCCAGCAGTTTTGGAAGGGGGCGGTACACCGGGGAGCTGTTTTTT.

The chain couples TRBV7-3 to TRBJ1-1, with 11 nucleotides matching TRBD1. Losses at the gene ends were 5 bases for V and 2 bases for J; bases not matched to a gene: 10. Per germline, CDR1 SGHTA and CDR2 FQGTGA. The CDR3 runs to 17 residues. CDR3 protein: CASSNTGTGGINTEAFF. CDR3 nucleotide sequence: TGTGCCAGCAGCAACACCGGGACAGGGGGAATTAACACTGAAGCTTTCTTT.